This TCR beta chain was observed in a study of response to subunit inactivated influenza vaccine. Points from the study as a whole: Authors suggested each seasonal flu vaccination may recruit only limited numbers of new T cells.

TCRdb re-derived calls from the RT-PCR reads in MiXCR, one entry per CDR3 protein. Among under 950,000 distinct CDR3 sequences listed, about 20% were seen once. After removal of 3 bases from V and 5 bases from J, the junction contained 15 bases not matched to a gene. The CDR3 is 18 amino acids. The germline CDR1 and CDR2 sequences are SGHAT and FQDESV (reference sequence). On this clonotype itself: Its specificity is not known.

Sequencing was performed on PBMCs from blood, taken 4 to 6 days after vaccination. The chain combines TRBV11-1 with TRBJ2-1; 8 nucleotides match TRBD1. The source of this sequence is a man between 50 and 59 years old who received an inactivated influenza vaccine. CDR3 DNA sequence: TGTGCCAGCAGCTTGGGTCATACAGGGGGATGGATAAACAATGAGCAGTTCTTC. Translated, it gives CASSLGHTGGWINNEQFF.